Listed below are T cell receptor beta chains from one sample, sequenced in a study of cytomegalovirus exposure and HLA in healthy donors. Libraries were prepared by immunoSEQ multiplex PCR; TCRdb keeps only in-frame clonotypes and omits some of them. The sample holds tens of thousands of clones; about 70% are singletons and the top ten take 9.5% to 13%. Material: PBMCs. Receptors originate from a male donor in good health and CMV-seropositive. Each CDR3 is given with its conserved first and last residue. The D gene is left open where the match is weak. Clone sizes are given selectively: once, few, many, or a class where the clone is expanded.

TRBJ2-4,15,TRBD1,once,TRBV27,TGTGCCAGCAGCCACAGGGGAAAGGTCAAAAACATTCAGTACTTC,CASSHRGKVKNIQYF
TRBJ2-1,14,TRBD2,.,TRBV14,TGTGCCAGCAGCCTTGGGACTAGCGGGAGTGAGCAGTTCTTC,CASSLGTSGSEQFF
TRBJ2-1,15,TRBD2,.,TRBV19,TGTGCCAGTAGTATTGGGCGGGGGGGAAACAATGAGCAGTTCTTC,CASSIGRGGNNEQFF
TRBJ2-5,11,TRBD2,.,TRBV28,TGTGCCACCGGGGGGCAAGAGACCCAGTACTTC,CATGGQETQYF
TRBJ2-7,16,TRBD2,.,TRBV4-3,TGCGCCAGCAGCCAAGATCGGGCTAGCGGGTCCTACGAGCAGTACTTC,CASSQDRASGSYEQYF
TRBJ1-1,12,.,.,TRBV29-1,TGCAGCGTGGCCACAGGCCCCACTGAAGCTTTCTTT,CSVATGPTEAFF
TRBJ1-1,13,.,.,TRBV5-8,TGTGCCAGCAGCCTACCCCCCGACACTGAAGCTTTCTTT,CASSLPPDTEAFF
TRBJ2-5,14,TRBD1,.,TRBV7-3,TGTGCCAGCAGCTTCGGACAGGGGTCAGAGACCCAGTACTTC,CASSFGQGSETQYF
TRBJ1-4,16,TRBD1,.,TRBV6-5,TGTGCCAGCAGTTACCGGTACAGGGGGCGGGATGAAAAACTGTTTTTT,CASSYRYRGRDEKLFF
TRBJ1-1,15,.,.,TRBV27,TGTGCCAGCAGTTTGGTTCAGGGTAGAACCACTGAAGCTTTCTTT,CASSLVQGRTTEAFF
TRBJ2-7,13,.,.,TRBV7-3,TGTGCCAGCAGCTTAGTTAGACAAAACGAGCAGTACTTC,CASSLVRQNEQYF
TRBJ2-7,17,TRBD1,.,TRBV4-1,TGCGCCAGCAGCCAAGATCCTGCCAGGGGGACGACCTACGAGCAGTACTTC,CASSQDPARGTTYEQYF
TRBJ2-7,13,.,.,TRBV30,TGTGCCTGGAGTGCGGCAGGGGCCTACGAGCAGTACTTC,CAWSAAGAYEQYF
TRBJ1-3,15,.,.,TRBV2,TGTGCCAGCAGTGATAGGGGGAACTCTGGAAACACCATATATTTT,CASSDRGNSGNTIYF
TRBJ2-2,15,.,once,TRBV2,TGTGCCAGCAGTGTTGAGGGCGCGGTCACCGGGGAGCTGTTTTTT,CASSVEGAVTGELFF
TRBJ2-2,14,.,.,TRBV7-9,TGTGCCAGCAAGGCAGGGCTGAACACCGGGGAGCTGTTTTTT,CASKAGLNTGELFF
TRBJ2-7,18,TRBD1,.,TRBV18,TGTGCCAGCTCACCAGGAAGATTCGGACAGGCTAGCTCCTACGAGCAGTACTTC,CASSPGRFGQASSYEQYF
TRBJ2-5,11,.,.,TRBV10-1,TGCGCCCTAACAGACCAAGAGACCCAGTACTTC,CALTDQETQYF
TRBJ2-7,18,.,.,TRBV10-1,TGCGCCAGCAGTACGACTTTCCCAGACCGGGACCAACAGGGCGAGCAGTACTTC,CASSTTFPDRDQQGEQYF
TRBJ1-2,15,.,.,TRBV29-1,TGCAGCGTTGCTCAGGGGTTGATAGCTAACTATGGCTACACCTTC,CSVAQGLIANYGYTF
TRBJ2-5,14,TRBD1,.,TRBV18,TGTGCCAGCTCACCAAGTGCAGGGGGAGAGACCCAGTACTTC,CASSPSAGGETQYF
TRBJ2-5,15,TRBD1,.,TRBV5-1,TGCGCCAGCAGCCCCGGGACAGCGTACCAAGAGACCCAGTACTTC,CASSPGTAYQETQYF
TRBJ1-1,14,TRBD1,.,TRBV16,TGTGCCAGCAGCCCGAGGGGGCTAGGCACTGAAGCTTTCTTT,CASSPRGLGTEAFF
TRBJ2-7,14,TRBD2,.,TRBV6-4,TGTGCCAGCCGGAATAGCGGGAGGGCCAACGAGCAGTACTTC,CASRNSGRANEQYF
TRBJ2-1,16,.,.,TRBV4-2,TGTGCCAGCAGCCGTTCTTCAACAGGGCCATCCCATGAGCAGTTCTTC,CASSRSSTGPSHEQFF
TRBJ1-2,13,.,.,TRBV2,TGTGCCAGCATCCCTGCGGGGTCCGGTGGCTACACCTTC,CASIPAGSGGYTF
TRBJ2-5,15,TRBD2,few,TRBV7-6,TGTGCCAGCAGCCGACTAGCGGGGGAGGCTCAGACCCAGTACTTC,CASSRLAGEAQTQYF
TRBJ2-3,14,TRBD2,.,TRBV5-4,TGTGCCAGCAGCAACCGACTAGCGGGAGATACGCAGTATTTT,CASSNRLAGDTQYF
TRBJ2-2,16,.,.,TRBV4-1,TGCGCCAGCACCAAGGGGGTGACTGATAACACCGGGGAGCTGTTTTTT,CASTKGVTDNTGELFF
TRBJ2-1,16,.,.,TRBV4-1,TGCGCCAGCAGCCATCTCGGCGCGGGAAGCTACAATGAGCAGTTCTTC,CASSHLGAGSYNEQFF
TRBJ2-3,17,TRBD2,.,TRBV7-9,TGTGCCAGCAGCTTAAGGGCTAGCGGGGGGAGCACAGATACGCAGTATTTT,CASSLRASGGSTDTQYF
TRBJ2-1,14,TRBD2,.,TRBV10-1,TGCGCCAGCAGTGAGTCGGTAGCGGGAGTTGAGCAGTTCTTC,CASSESVAGVEQFF
TRBJ1-5,15,TRBD1,few,TRBV18,TGTGCCAGCTCATCTAGGGACAGGGAGAACCAGCCCCAGCATTTT,CASSSRDRENQPQHF
TRBJ2-5,15,.,few,TRBV12-2,TGTGCAAGTCGCCTAGATAATTGGGGGCGAGAGACCCAGTACTTC,CASRLDNWGRETQYF
TRBJ2-7,15,TRBD1,.,TRBV6-5,TGTGCCAGCAGTTACCGGGACAGGGGGTACTACGAGCAGTACTTC,CASSYRDRGYYEQYF
TRBJ2-7,14,.,.,TRBV10-3,TGTGCCATCAGTGATAGGACAAGCTCCTACGAGCAGTACTTC,CAISDRTSSYEQYF
TRBJ1-6,14,.,.,TRBV30,TGTGCCTGGAATAGCGGGACGGGGAATTCACCCCTCCACTTT,CAWNSGTGNSPLHF
TRBJ2-7,12,TRBD1,.,TRBV28,TGTGCCAGCAGTCGGACAGGCTACGAGCAGTACTTC,CASSRTGYEQYF
TRBJ2-1,17,TRBD2,.,TRBV9,TGTGCCAGCAGCGTAGTTGGAGCGGGAGGCTCCTACAATGAGCAGTTCTTC,CASSVVGAGGSYNEQFF
TRBJ1-2,13,TRBD1,.,TRBV30,TGTGCCTGGAGAAACAGGGGTAACTATGGCTACACCTTC,CAWRNRGNYGYTF
TRBJ1-5,16,TRBD1,.,TRBV28,TGTGCCAGCAGTCGAATCGACAGGGGTAGCAATCAGCCCCAGCATTTT,CASSRIDRGSNQPQHF
TRBJ2-6,13,.,few,TRBV14,TGTGCCAGCAGACGGGCTGGGGCCAACGTCCTGACTTTC,CASRRAGANVLTF
TRBJ2-3,13,.,.,TRBV19,TGTGCCAGTAGTATTGCGGGGTTGGATACGCAGTATTTT,CASSIAGLDTQYF
TRBJ1-5,14,.,once,TRBV11-2,TGTGCCAGCAGCCTCAACCGGGTGAATCAGCCCCAGCATTTT,CASSLNRVNQPQHF
TRBJ2-3,13,.,once,TRBV30,TGTGCCTGGAGTCCTCTTAGCACAGATACGCAGTATTTT,CAWSPLSTDTQYF
TRBJ2-2,18,.,.,TRBV19,TGTGCCAGTAGTATTAGACACGCGGGGCTTTCAGGGATCGGGGAGCTGTTTTTT,CASSIRHAGLSGIGELFF
TRBJ1-5,15,TRBD1,.,TRBV15,TGTGCCACCAGCAGAGATAGACAGGGGGGTCAGCCCCAGCATTTT,CATSRDRQGGQPQHF
TRBJ2-1,16,.,.,TRBV7-3,TGTGCCAGCAGCCTGCAGACGACACCCCCCCTCAATGAGCAGTTCTTC,CASSLQTTPPLNEQFF
TRBJ1-4,13,.,.,TRBV25-1,TGTGCCAGCAGGTGGGGGGGGAATGAAAAACTGTTTTTT,CASRWGGNEKLFF
TRBJ2-7,15,TRBD1,.,TRBV19,TGTGCCAGTAGTTCAAGGACAGGGGAGGCCTACGAGCAGTACTTC,CASSSRTGEAYEQYF
TRBJ1-1,15,TRBD1,few,TRBV6-5,TGTGCCAGCAGGGGACAGGGGGCGTATGGGACTGAAGCTTTCTTT,CASRGQGAYGTEAFF
TRBJ2-2,15,.,.,TRBV5-1,TGCGCCAGCAGCTTGGAGAGGCCTAACACCGGGGAGCTGTTTTTT,CASSLERPNTGELFF
TRBJ2-7,18,TRBD2,.,TRBV14,TGTGCCAGCAGCCAAGCGGGACTACTCTCTTTTAGCAGAGACGAGCAGTACTTC,CASSQAGLLSFSRDEQYF
TRBJ2-7,14,.,once,TRBV5-1,TGCGCCAGCAGCTTCCACCAGGGAAGTGACGAGCAGTACTTC,CASSFHQGSDEQYF
TRBJ1-2,16,TRBD1,once,TRBV4-1,TGCGCCAGCAGCCAAATGGGGACAGACCACGGCTATGGCTACACCTTC,CASSQMGTDHGYGYTF